This T cell receptor beta chain was captured by sequencing in a study of blood T cell repertoires in COVID-19. The CDR3 runs 15 residues. Germline values: CDR1 SQVTM, CDR2 ANQGSEA. V shed 5 bases, J shed 1 base, and the junction held 10 bases outside the gene matches. Produced via immunoSEQ multiplex PCR; TCRdb's table is partial and in-frame only. This table holds 100,000 to 150,000 clones, approximately 88% found once. The sequencing input was peripheral blood. This TCR came from a man aged 50-59 years with acute or convalescent COVID-19. V is TRBV29-1 and J is TRBJ2-7, with TRBD1 matching 8 bases. This CDR3 is CSVSPRTGTSYEQYF. The CDR3 DNA follows: TGCAGCGTTTCCCCGAGGACAGGGACTTCCTACGAGCAGTACTTC.